This T cell receptor beta chain was profiled in a study of T cell clonality in common variable immunodeficiency. Study-level results: CVID patient heterogeneity limited repertoire-clinical complication correlations. Common variable immunodeficiency TCR beta sequences reportedly had fewer deletions and N-nucleotide insertions. CVID subjects shared fewer TCRbeta clones than healthy controls did.

Generated by immunoSEQ multiplex PCR, the TCRdb table keeps only in-frame clones and is missing some. The record shows more than 30,000 clones for this sample, with no singletons present. About this clone: Its target is not known. The read ends 3 residues shy of where the CDR3 ends; the end is completed using the germline J gene.

CDR1 is LNHDA and CDR2 is SQIVND in the germline V gene (reference sequence). This CDR3 comprises 15 residues. Trimming left V 1 base short and J 2 bases short, with 12 bases between. The rearrangement uses TRBV19 and TRBJ2-7; D possibly corresponds to TRBD2 (6 bases). The TCR comes from a person between 18 and 75 years old in good health. Sequencing used peripheral blood mononuclear cells. The CDR3 loop is CASSIAPSDTYEQYF. CDR3 bases read: TGTGCCAGTAGTATAGCACCTAGCGACACCTACGAG.